The rows below give T cell receptor beta chains drawn from one sample of a study of T-cell reconstitution after alpha-beta-depleted transplantation in children. Each CDR3 protein is one row after TCRdb ran MiXCR on the PCR reads. The data hold fewer than 700,000 distinct CDR3 sequences, with 10% to 15% observed a single time. The input for sequencing was PBMCs, mostly from graft donor cells, taken 360 days after TCRalphabeta/CD19-depleted stem cell transplant. Receptors were obtained from a male patient aged 10 to 17 who had a stem cell transplant for acute myeloid leukemia, so the T cells may come from the graft donor. The CDR3 runs from the conserved cysteine through the conserved F or W. The order of the fields is V gene, clone size, J gene, D gene, CDR3 length, CDR3 protein, CDR3 DNA. The D gene is left open where the match is weak. Some rows have no size entry. The others give once, few or many, or a class for an expanded clone.

TRBV6-2/TRBV6-3	few	TRBJ2-1	TRBD2	13	CASTKTSGNEQFF	TGTGCCAGCACCAAGACTAGCGGGAATGAGCAGTTCTTC
TRBV30	few	TRBJ2-5	TRBD2	14	CAWTLEGLPMTQYF	TGTGCCTGGACCCTAGAGGGACTACCGATGACCCAGTACTTC
TRBV7-6	few	TRBJ2-1	TRBD2	15	CASSYLAGFENEQFF	TGTGCCAGCAGCTACCTAGCGGGGTTTGAAAATGAGCAGTTCTTC
TRBV29-1	.	TRBJ1-1	.	12	CSVEDVGSEAFF	TGCAGCGTTGAAGATGTAGGATCTGAAGCTTTCTTT
TRBV27	many	TRBJ1-1	.	16	CASSVFLDSMNTEAFF	TGTGCCAGCAGCGTATTCTTGGACAGTATGAACACTGAAGCTTTCTTT
TRBV28	few	TRBJ2-5	TRBD2	16	CASSFLASGGKETQYF	TGTGCCAGCAGTTTTCTGGCTAGCGGAGGGAAGGAGACCCAGTACTTC
TRBV27	few	TRBJ2-7	TRBD1	15	CASTRHVDRGGEQYF	TGTGCCAGCACCCGTCATGTGGACAGGGGTGGCGAGCAGTACTTC
TRBV7-8	.	TRBJ2-1	TRBD2	13	CAIEGEGQNEQFF	TGTGCCATCGAAGGGGAGGGCCAAAATGAGCAGTTCTTC
TRBV29-1	many	TRBJ2-6	.	14	CSVRPGSGANVLTF	TGCAGCGTCCGACCGGGGTCTGGGGCCAACGTCCTGACTTTC
TRBV7-9	.	TRBJ2-1	TRBD2	14	CASSTSGGENEQFF	TGTGCCAGCAGCACTAGCGGGGGAGAGAATGAGCAGTTCTTC
TRBV6-5	many	TRBJ1-1	.	14	CASRFLGGNTEAFF	TGTGCCAGCAGGTTCTTGGGTGGGAACACTGAAGCTTTCTTT
TRBV7-2	.	TRBJ2-7	.	14	CASSFAVITYEQYF	TGTGCCAGCAGCTTTGCGGTGATTACCTACGAGCAGTACTTC
TRBV28	few	TRBJ1-5	.	13	CAIKGVEVQPQHF	TGTGCCATTAAAGGGGTGGAGGTTCAGCCCCAGCATTTT
TRBV10-3	.	TRBJ2-7	TRBD2	14	CATAGLAGEYEQYF	TGTGCCACGGCGGGACTAGCGGGAGAGTACGAGCAGTACTTC
TRBV20-1	many	TRBJ2-1	.	15	CSVKARPSSYNEQFF	TGCAGTGTCAAGGCAAGACCGAGCTCCTACAATGAGCAGTTCTTC
TRBV14	few	TRBJ2-1	TRBD1	18	CASSQDLGGANKYNEQFF	TGTGCCAGCAGCCAAGACTTAGGGGGCGCGAACAAGTACAATGAGCAGTTCTTC
TRBV28	few	TRBJ1-1	TRBD1	14	CASSQTGRATEAFF	TGTGCCAGCAGCCAGACAGGGAGGGCGACTGAAGCTTTCTTT
TRBV2	.	TRBJ1-5	.	14	CASSEQAANQPQHF	TGTGCCAGCAGTGAACAGGCGGCCAATCAGCCCCAGCATTTT
TRBV20-1	many	TRBJ2-7	.	14	CSAIGSGRGYEQYF	TGCAGTGCTATAGGTTCGGGACGAGGCTACGAGCAGTACTTC
TRBV5-1	many	TRBJ2-1	TRBD2	15	CASSSGLDSYNEQFF	TGCGCCAGCAGCTCCGGACTAGACTCCTACAATGAGCAGTTCTTC
TRBV6-5	.	TRBJ2-7	.	15	CASSYTPGISYEQYF	TGTGCCAGCAGTTACACCCCCGGGATTTCCTACGAGCAGTACTTC
TRBV29-1	.	TRBJ2-7	TRBD2	12	CSVWTSFGEQYF	TGCAGCGTCTGGACTAGCTTTGGCGAGCAGTACTTC
TRBV20-1	few	TRBJ2-7	TRBD1	16	CSASPGQGIDNYEQYF	TGCAGTGCTTCGCCGGGACAGGGAATTGACAACTACGAGCAGTACTTC
TRBV6-6	many	TRBJ2-7	.	13	CASSYRGAYEQYF	TGTGCCAGCAGTTACAGGGGGGCCTACGAGCAGTACTTC
TRBV29-1	many	TRBJ1-5	.	12	CSVGDGNQPQHF	TGCAGCGTTGGGGACGGTAATCAGCCCCAGCATTTT
TRBV15	many	TRBJ2-3	.	16	CATSRGPNKLTDTQYF	TGTGCCACCAGCAGAGGGCCAAATAAGCTCACAGATACGCAGTATTTT
TRBV4-3	once	TRBJ2-2	.	16	CASSPRVERNTGELFF	TGCGCCAGCAGCCCTAGGGTGGAGAGAAACACCGGGGAGCTGTTTTTT
TRBV20-1	.	TRBJ2-2	.	13	CSAFRLHTGELFF	TGCAGTGCTTTCCGACTGCACACCGGGGAGCTGTTTTTT
TRBV29-1	many	TRBJ2-1	.	14	CSAMRQGGSNEQFF	TGCAGCGCTATGCGACAGGGAGGTTCGAATGAGCAGTTCTTC
TRBV20-1	many	TRBJ2-3	TRBD2	16	CSATTPGRDSTDTQYF	TGCAGTGCTACCACACCAGGGAGGGACAGCACAGATACGCAGTATTTT
TRBV28	.	TRBJ2-5	TRBD2	17	CASSLRILAGQKETQYF	TGTGCCAGCAGTTTAAGGATTCTAGCGGGACAAAAAGAGACCCAGTACTTC
TRBV12-3/TRBV12-4	many	TRBJ2-7	.	14	CASSYRGPFYEQYF	TGTGCCAGCAGTTACCGGGGCCCGTTTTACGAGCAGTACTTC
TRBV6-2/TRBV6-3	.	TRBJ2-7	.	13	CASRGPSSYEQYF	TGTGCCAGCAGGGGGCCGAGCTCCTACGAGCAGTACTTC
TRBV11-3	.	TRBJ2-3	TRBD1	14	CASSQWTGDDTQYF	TGTGCCAGCAGCCAATGGACAGGGGATGATACGCAGTATTTT
TRBV15	many	TRBJ2-1	TRBD1	14	CATSKGQGASEQFF	TGTGCCACCAGCAAGGGACAGGGGGCTAGTGAGCAGTTCTTC
TRBV11-1	.	TRBJ1-2	.	13	CASSLPGAAGYTF	TGTGCCAGCAGCTTACCCGGAGCGGCGGGCTACACCTTC
TRBV6-2/TRBV6-3	few	TRBJ2-7	.	14	CASSYPGVTYEQYF	TGTGCCAGCAGTTACCCGGGAGTTACCTACGAGCAGTACTTC
TRBV7-9	.	TRBJ2-7	.	14	CASSLVGLGDEQYF	TGTGCCAGCAGCTTAGTGGGTCTTGGGGACGAGCAGTACTTC
TRBV4-3	few	TRBJ1-2	.	13	CASSPDTRYGYTF	TGCGCCAGCAGCCCGGACACCAGATATGGCTACACCTTC
TRBV29-1	many	TRBJ2-1	TRBD2	16	CSVALWRENDNNEQFF	TGCAGCGTTGCCCTATGGCGGGAGAACGATAACAATGAGCAGTTCTTC
TRBV7-2	.	TRBJ2-1	.	15	CASSVDGRNYNEQFF	TGTGCCAGCAGCGTCGACGGGAGAAATTACAATGAGCAGTTCTTC
TRBV6-2/TRBV6-3	few	TRBJ2-7	.	13	CASSYGATRVQYF	TGTGCCAGCAGTTACGGGGCCACTCGGGTGCAGTACTTC
TRBV20-1	many	TRBJ2-7	.	12	CSAEGTQREQYF	TGCAGTGCCGAGGGCACCCAAAGAGAGCAGTACTTC
TRBV7-2	.	TRBJ2-5	TRBD1	15	CASSRVRTGQETQYF	TGTGCCAGCAGCCGCGTAAGGACAGGGCAAGAGACCCAGTACTTC
TRBV29-1	many	TRBJ2-1	.	12	CSVGVTYNEQFF	TGCAGCGTTGGAGTGACTTACAATGAGCAGTTCTTC
TRBV20-1	.	TRBJ1-5	TRBD1	14	CSAEPGGRGQPQHF	TGCAGTGCGGAACCAGGGGGCAGAGGGCAGCCCCAGCATTTT